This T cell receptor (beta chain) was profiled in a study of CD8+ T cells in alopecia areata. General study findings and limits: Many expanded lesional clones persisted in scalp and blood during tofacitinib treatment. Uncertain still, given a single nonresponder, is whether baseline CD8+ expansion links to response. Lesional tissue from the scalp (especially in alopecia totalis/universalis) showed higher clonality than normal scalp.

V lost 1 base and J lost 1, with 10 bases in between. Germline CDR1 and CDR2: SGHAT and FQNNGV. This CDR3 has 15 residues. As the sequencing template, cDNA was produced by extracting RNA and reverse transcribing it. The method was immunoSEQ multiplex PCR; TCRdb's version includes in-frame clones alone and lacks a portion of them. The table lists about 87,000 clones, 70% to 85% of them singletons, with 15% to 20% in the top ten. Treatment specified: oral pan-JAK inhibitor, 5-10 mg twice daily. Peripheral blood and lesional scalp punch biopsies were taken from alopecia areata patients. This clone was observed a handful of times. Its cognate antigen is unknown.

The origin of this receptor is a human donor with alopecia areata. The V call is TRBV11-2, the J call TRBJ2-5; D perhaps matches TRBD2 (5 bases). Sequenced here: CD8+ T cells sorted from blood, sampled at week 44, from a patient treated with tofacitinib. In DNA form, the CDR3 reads TGTGCCAGCAGCTTAGGATTTGGAGGCCAAGAGACCCAGTACTTC. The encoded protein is CASSLGFGGQETQYF.